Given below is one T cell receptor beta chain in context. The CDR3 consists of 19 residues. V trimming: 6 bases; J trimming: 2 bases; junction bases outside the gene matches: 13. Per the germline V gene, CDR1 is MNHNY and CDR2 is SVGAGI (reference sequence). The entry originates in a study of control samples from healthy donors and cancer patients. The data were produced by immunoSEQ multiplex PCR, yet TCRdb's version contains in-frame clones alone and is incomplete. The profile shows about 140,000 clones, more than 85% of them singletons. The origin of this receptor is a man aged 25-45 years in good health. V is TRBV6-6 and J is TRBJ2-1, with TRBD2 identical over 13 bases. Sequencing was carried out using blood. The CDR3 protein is CASSSPGTSGTSTYNEQFF. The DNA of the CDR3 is TGTGCCAGCAGCTCGCCCGGGACTAGCGGGACTTCCACCTACAATGAGCAGTTCTTC.